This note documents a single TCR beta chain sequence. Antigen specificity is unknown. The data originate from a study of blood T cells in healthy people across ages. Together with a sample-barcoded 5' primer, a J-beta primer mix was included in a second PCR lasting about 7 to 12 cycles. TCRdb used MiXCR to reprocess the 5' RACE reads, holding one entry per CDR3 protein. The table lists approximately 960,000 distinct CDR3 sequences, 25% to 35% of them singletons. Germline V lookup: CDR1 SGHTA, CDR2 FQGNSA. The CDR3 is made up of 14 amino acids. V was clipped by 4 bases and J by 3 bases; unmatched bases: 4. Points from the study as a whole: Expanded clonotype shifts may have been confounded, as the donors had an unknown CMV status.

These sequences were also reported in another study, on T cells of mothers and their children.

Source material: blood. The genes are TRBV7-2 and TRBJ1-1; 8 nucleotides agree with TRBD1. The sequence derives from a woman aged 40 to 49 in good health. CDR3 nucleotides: TGTGCCAGCAGCTCGCAGGGGGCGGACACTGAAGCTTTCTTT. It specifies CASSSQGADTEAFF.